This record looks at one TCR beta chain sequence and its context. What it recognizes is unknown. The data derive from a study of OX40 agonist ivuxolimab in advanced cancers. Study observations and caveats: The antigen specificity of the peripheral T cells (those that were expanded) was not determined. A proportion of nonresponders additionally exhibited low normalized T-cell clonal expansion. On average, CD8+ T cells had more expanded clones than CD4+.

Trimming removed 5 bases from V and 0 bases from J, with 2 bases in between. The length of the CDR3 is 13 residues. Germline values: CDR1 SEHNR, CDR2 FQNEAQ (reference sequence). Here immunoSEQ multiplex PCR was the method, and the copy in TCRdb shows in-frame clones only, minus some. This table holds roughly 60,000 clones, around nine tenths found once. Autoimmune disease history or systemic immunosuppression barred patients. The chain joins TRBV7-9 to TRBJ2-6; D gene unclear. The sequencing here drew on CD4+ or CD8+ T cells sorted from blood, taken in a trial of the OX40 agonist ivuxolimab. This TCR was sampled from an adult with an advanced solid tumor such as melanoma, head and neck, liver or kidney cancer. DNA of the CDR3: TGTGCCAGCAGCAGCTCTGGGGCCAACGTCCTGACTTTC. Translating gives CASSSSGANVLTF.